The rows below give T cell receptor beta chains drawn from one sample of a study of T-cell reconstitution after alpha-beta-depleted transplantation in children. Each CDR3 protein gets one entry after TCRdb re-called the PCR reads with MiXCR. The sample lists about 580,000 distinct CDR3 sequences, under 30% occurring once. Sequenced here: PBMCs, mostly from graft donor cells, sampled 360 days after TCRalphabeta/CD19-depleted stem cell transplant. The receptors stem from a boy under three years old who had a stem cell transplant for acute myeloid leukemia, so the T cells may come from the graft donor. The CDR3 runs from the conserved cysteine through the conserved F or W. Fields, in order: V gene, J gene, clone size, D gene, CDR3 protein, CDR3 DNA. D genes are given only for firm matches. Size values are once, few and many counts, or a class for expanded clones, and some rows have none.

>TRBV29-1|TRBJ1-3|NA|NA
CSAGTAGNTIYF
TGCAGCGCCGGGACCGCCGGAAACACCATATATTTT
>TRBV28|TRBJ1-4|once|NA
CASASPGDRSEKLFF
TGTGCCAGCGCCTCCCCCGGGGACCGCAGTGAAAAACTGTTTTTT
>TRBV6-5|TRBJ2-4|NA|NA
CASSYNGQIGDIQYF
TGTGCCAGCAGTTACAACGGACAGATCGGAGACATTCAGTACTTC
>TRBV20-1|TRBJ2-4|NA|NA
CSAREGVQILAKNIQYF
TGCAGTGCTAGAGAGGGGGTCCAGATCCTAGCCAAAAACATTCAGTACTTC
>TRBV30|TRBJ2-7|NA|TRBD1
CAWSAGQGAYEQYF
TGTGCCTGGAGCGCGGGACAGGGGGCCTACGAGCAGTACTTC
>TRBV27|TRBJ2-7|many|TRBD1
CASSFDAGTGLDEQYF
TGTGCCAGCAGTTTTGACGCCGGGACAGGGCTGGACGAGCAGTACTTC
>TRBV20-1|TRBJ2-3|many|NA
CSASSGLVGADTQYF
TGCAGTGCTAGCTCAGGTCTAGTAGGCGCAGATACGCAGTATTTT
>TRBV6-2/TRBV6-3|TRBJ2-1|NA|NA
CASSYRYPFGMGYNEQFF
TGTGCCAGCAGTTACCGATACCCCTTCGGGATGGGCTACAATGAGCAGTTCTTC
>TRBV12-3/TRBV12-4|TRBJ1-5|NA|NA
CASSRTQLTNQPQHF
TGTGCCAGCAGTAGGACACAACTAACCAATCAGCCCCAGCATTTT
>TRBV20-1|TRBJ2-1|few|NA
CSAHWQWGPNEQFF
TGCAGTGCTCACTGGCAGTGGGGCCCCAATGAGCAGTTCTTC
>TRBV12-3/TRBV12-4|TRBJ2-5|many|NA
CASSPPKETQYF
TGTGCCAGCAGCCCCCCCAAGGAGACCCAGTACTTC
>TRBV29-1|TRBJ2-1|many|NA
CSVWRGNNEQFF
TGCAGCGTTTGGCGGGGCAACAATGAGCAGTTCTTC
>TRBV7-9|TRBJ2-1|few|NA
CASSFVPSSYNEQFF
TGTGCCAGCAGCTTCGTTCCTAGCTCCTACAATGAGCAGTTCTTC
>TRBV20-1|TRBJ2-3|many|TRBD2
CSARGIAGEETDTQYF
TGCAGTGCTAGAGGCATAGCGGGGGAGGAGACAGATACGCAGTATTTT
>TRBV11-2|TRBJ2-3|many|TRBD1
CASSSTGGGADTQYF
TGTGCCAGCAGCTCTACAGGGGGCGGCGCAGATACGCAGTATTTT
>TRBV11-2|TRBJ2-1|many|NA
CASSLTGSYNEQFF
TGTGCCAGCAGCTTAACAGGGAGCTACAATGAGCAGTTCTTC
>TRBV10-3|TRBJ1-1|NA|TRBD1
CAISATGTGVTEAFF
TGTGCCATCAGTGCCACCGGGACAGGGGTAACTGAAGCTTTCTTT
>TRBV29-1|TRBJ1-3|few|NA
CSVGGEGNTIYF
TGCAGCGTTGGTGGGGAAGGAAACACCATATATTTT
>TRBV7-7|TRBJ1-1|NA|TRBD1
CASSFEVLNRGGTEAFF
TGTGCCAGCAGCTTCGAAGTGCTGAACAGGGGGGGCACTGAAGCTTTCTTT
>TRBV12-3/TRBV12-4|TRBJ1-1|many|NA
CASSLGQKGTEAFF
TGTGCCAGCAGTTTGGGCCAGAAGGGAACTGAAGCTTTCTTT
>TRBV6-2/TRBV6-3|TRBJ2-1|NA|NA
CASSYEPGYYNEQFF
TGTGCCAGCAGTTACGAGCCGGGCTACTACAATGAGCAGTTCTTC
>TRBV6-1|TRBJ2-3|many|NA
CASSFGTPSTDTQYF
TGTGCCAGCAGCTTTGGGACACCTAGCACAGATACGCAGTATTTT
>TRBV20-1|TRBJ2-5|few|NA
CSARDMGGEETQYF
TGCAGTGCTAGAGATATGGGGGGAGAAGAGACCCAGTACTTC
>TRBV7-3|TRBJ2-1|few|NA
CASSPSGDSNYNEQFF
TGTGCCAGCAGCCCAAGCGGAGACTCCAACTACAATGAGCAGTTCTTC
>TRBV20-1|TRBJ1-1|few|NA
CSAEQGSEAFF
TGCAGTGCTGAACAGGGATCTGAAGCTTTCTTT
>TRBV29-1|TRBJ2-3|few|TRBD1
CSVSPTGPVRTDTQYF
TGCAGCGTTTCTCCGACAGGGCCTGTACGCACAGATACGCAGTATTTT
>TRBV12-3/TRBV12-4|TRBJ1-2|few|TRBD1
CASSLVRTGLRGYGYTF
TGTGCCAGCAGTTTAGTAAGGACAGGGCTCCGGGGCTATGGCTACACCTTC
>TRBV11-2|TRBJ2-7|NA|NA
CASSLDRPYF
TGTGCCAGCAGCTTAGATCGGCCGTACTTC
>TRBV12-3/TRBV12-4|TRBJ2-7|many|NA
CAISGQRRLEQYF
TGTGCCATCTCAGGACAAAGGCGGTTGGAGCAGTACTTC
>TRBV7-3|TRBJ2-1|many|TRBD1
CASPGTGMSSYNEQFF
TGTGCCAGCCCCGGGACAGGGATGAGCTCCTACAATGAGCAGTTCTTC
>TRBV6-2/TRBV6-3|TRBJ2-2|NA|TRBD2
CASSYSRSGAGGSESNTGELFF
TGTGCCAGCAGTTACTCGAGGAGTGGGGCGGGGGGCTCTGAATCGAACACCGGGGAGCTGTTTTTT
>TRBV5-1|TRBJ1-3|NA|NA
CASSLVQGPGNTIYF
TGCGCCAGCAGCTTGGTTCAGGGCCCTGGAAACACCATATATTTT
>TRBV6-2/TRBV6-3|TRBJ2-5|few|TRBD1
CASSHRRDRVEETQYF
TGTGCCAGCAGTCACCGCCGGGACAGAGTAGAAGAGACCCAGTACTTC
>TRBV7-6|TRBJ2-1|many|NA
CASSPFGTADEQFF
TGTGCCAGCAGCCCATTTGGGACCGCTGATGAGCAGTTCTTC
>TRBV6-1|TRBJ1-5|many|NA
CASSETWANQPQHF
TGTGCCAGCAGTGAAACATGGGCGAATCAGCCCCAGCATTTT
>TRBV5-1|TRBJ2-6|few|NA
CASSLSQAGANVLTF
TGCGCCAGCAGCTTGTCGCAGGCTGGGGCCAACGTCCTGACTTTC
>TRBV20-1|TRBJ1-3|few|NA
CSATPEGDSGNTIYF
TGCAGTGCTACTCCCGAGGGGGACTCTGGAAACACCATATATTTT
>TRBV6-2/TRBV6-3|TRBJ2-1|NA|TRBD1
CASSYPGQGRDEQFF
TGTGCCAGCAGTTACCCGGGACAGGGGAGAGATGAGCAGTTCTTC
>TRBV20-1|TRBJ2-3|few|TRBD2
CSAPSAGGRKDTQYF
TGCAGTGCCCCCTCAGCGGGGGGGCGGAAAGATACGCAGTATTTT
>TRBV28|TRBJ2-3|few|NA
CASRPPGLPPPDTQYF
TGTGCCAGCAGGCCTCCGGGACTTCCACCCCCAGATACGCAGTATTTT
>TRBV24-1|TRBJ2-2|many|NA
CATRGPHREAYTGELFF
TGTGCCACCAGGGGCCCCCATAGGGAGGCGTACACCGGGGAGCTGTTTTTT
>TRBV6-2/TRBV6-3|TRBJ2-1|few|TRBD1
CASSYEGQLYNEQFF
TGTGCCAGCAGCTATGAGGGACAGCTCTACAATGAGCAGTTCTTC
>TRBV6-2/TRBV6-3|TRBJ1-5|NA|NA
CASHYSNQPQHF
TGTGCCAGCCATTATAGCAATCAGCCCCAGCATTTT
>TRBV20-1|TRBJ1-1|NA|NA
CSVWTNRWAEAFF
TGCAGTGTGTGGACGAACCGTTGGGCTGAAGCTTTCTTT
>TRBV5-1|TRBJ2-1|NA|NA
CASSLERVQIF
TGCGCCAGCAGCTTGGAAAGGGTGCAGATCTTC
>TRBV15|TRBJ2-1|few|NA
CATSRDWGLHNEQFF
TGTGCCACCAGCAGAGATTGGGGCCTTCACAATGAGCAGTTCTTC
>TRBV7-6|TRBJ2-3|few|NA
CASRGAASTDTQYF
TGTGCCAGCAGGGGTGCAGCTAGCACAGATACGCAGTATTTT
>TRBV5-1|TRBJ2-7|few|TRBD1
CASSLEGTVGGEQYF
TGCGCCAGCAGCTTGGAGGGGACAGTAGGAGGCGAGCAGTACTTC
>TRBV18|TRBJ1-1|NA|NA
CASSPQGSNTEAFF
TGTGCCAGCTCACCCCAGGGGTCGAACACTGAAGCTTTCTTT
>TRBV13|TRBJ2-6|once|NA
CASSRAGYSGANVLTF
TGTGCCAGCAGTCGGGCAGGTTACTCTGGGGCCAACGTCCTGACTTTC
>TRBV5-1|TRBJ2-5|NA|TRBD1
CASSLEGGEETQYF
TGCGCCAGCAGCTTGGAAGGGGGCGAGGAGACCCAGTACTTC
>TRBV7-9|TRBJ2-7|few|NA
CASGGRTIPPYEQYF
TGTGCCAGCGGGGGGCGAACCATTCCCCCCTACGAGCAGTACTTC
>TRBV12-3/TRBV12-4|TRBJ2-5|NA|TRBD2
CASSFLAGAREETQYF
TGTGCCAGCAGTTTCTTAGCGGGGGCGAGAGAAGAGACCCAGTACTTC
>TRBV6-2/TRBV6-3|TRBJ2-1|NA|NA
CASSYYFMGRVEYNEQFF
TGTGCCAGCAGTTACTACTTCATGGGAAGAGTTGAATACAATGAGCAGTTCTTC
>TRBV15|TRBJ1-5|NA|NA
CATSSPNQPQHF
TGTGCCACCAGCAGTCCCAATCAGCCCCAGCATTTT
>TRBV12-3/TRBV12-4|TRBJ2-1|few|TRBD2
CTSSLAHPGLVDLDEQFF
TGTACCAGCAGTTTAGCCCATCCGGGACTAGTAGACCTCGATGAGCAGTTCTTC
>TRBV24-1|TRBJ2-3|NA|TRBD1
CATSDRTGPGDTQYF
TGTGCCACCAGTGACCGGACAGGGCCCGGTGATACGCAGTATTTT
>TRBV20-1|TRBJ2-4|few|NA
CSARDLFLAGKNIQYF
TGCAGTGCTAGAGATCTGTTCTTAGCCGGCAAAAACATTCAGTACTTC
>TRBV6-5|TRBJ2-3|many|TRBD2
CASSYLPYGGATTDTQYF
TGTGCCAGCAGTTACTTACCCTACGGGGGGGCAACCACAGATACGCAGTATTTT